The 3 T cell receptor beta chains below come from one sample, sequenced in a study of T cell changes during pregnancy in multiple sclerosis (dated by TCRdb to about 2019). The library was obtained by the immunoSEQ multiplex PCR assay. TCRdb limited this immuneACCESS table to in-frame rearrangements with V and J called. A share of clones is missing; checked studies link under half to unresolved V genes, and the rest is unexplained. The sample table holds some 59,000 clones, of which approximately 90% were seen once. Together, the top ten hold approximately 1.2% of the sample. Source: peripheral blood, taken in the second trimester of pregnancy. These receptors originate from a female donor with multiple sclerosis, enrolled in a pregnancy study.

Here the CDR3 reads CASSYFDKAGGYTF. CDR3 bases: TGTGCCAGCAGTTACTTCGACAAGGCGGGAGGCTACACCTTC. The genes are TRBV6-5 and TRBJ1-2, with D hard to call. The V end lost 1 base, the J end lost 8 bases, and 14 bases lay between the germline ends. CDR1 is MNHEY, CDR2 SVGAGI, per germline. The CDR3 has 14 amino acids.

The V and J genes are TRBV30 and TRBJ2-4; TRBD1 matches 9 bases. This CDR3 comprises 14 residues. The J segment lost 5 bases and the V segment lost 5 bases, leaving 7 bases of the junction unmatched. Germline V CDR1 and CDR2: GTSNPN, SVGIG (reference sequence). The CDR3 loop reads CAWDRTGAENIQYF. CDR3 nucleotides: TGTGCCTGGGATCGGACAGGGGCGGAAAACATTCAGTACTTC.

In this sample, this clone turned up once. V is TRBV6-1 and J is TRBJ1-1; 8 nucleotides line up with TRBD1. The J segment lost 6 bases and the V segment lost 7 bases, leaving 10 bases of the junction unmatched. Germline V CDR1 and CDR2: MNHNS, SASEGT. The CDR3 is made up of 14 amino acids. Written as DNA, the CDR3 is TGTGCCAGCACCCAGGACAGGGTGAAAGCTGAAGCTTTCTTT. It specifies CASTQDRVKAEAFF.